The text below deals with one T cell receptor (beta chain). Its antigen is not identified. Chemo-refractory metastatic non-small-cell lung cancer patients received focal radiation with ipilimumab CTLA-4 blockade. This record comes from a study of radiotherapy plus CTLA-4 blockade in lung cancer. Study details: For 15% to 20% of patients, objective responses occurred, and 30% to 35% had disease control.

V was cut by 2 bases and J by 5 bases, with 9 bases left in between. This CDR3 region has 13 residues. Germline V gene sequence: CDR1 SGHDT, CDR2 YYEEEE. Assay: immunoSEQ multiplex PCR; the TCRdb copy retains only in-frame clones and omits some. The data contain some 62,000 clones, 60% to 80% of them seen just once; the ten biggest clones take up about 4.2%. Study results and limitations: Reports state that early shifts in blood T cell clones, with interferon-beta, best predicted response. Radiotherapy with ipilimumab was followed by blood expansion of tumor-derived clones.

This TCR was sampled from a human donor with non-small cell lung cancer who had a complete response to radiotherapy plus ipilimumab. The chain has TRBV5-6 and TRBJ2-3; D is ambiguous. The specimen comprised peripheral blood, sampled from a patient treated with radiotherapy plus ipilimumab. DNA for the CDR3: TGTGCCAGCAGCTTAAAAGGAGAAGATACGCAGTATTTT. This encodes CASSLKGEDTQYF.